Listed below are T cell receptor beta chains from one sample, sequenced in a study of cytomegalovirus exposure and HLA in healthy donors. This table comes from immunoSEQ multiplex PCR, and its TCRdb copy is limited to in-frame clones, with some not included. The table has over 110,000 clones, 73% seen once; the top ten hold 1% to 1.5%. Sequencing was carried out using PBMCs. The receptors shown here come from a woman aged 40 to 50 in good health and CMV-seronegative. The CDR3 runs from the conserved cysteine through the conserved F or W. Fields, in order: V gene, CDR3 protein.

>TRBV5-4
CASSPGGRDTGELFF
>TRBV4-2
CASSQDLSYGYTF
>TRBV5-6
CASSLGGTGELFF
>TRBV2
CASDRATDTQYF
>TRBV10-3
CAAGSYNEQFF
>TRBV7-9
CASSPEFTGPYNSPLHF
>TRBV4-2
CASSQVASGGAGELFF
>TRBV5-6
CASSFGQGANTIYF
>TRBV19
CASSIVLAGNNEQFF
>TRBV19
CASSIAGGRGNQPQHF
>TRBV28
CASSLGAGNYGYTF
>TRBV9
CASSNTGRFTDTQYF
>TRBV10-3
CAISVEWRYGYTF
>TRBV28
CASSSLRGGRDRVSGELFF
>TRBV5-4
CASSLGTARLQETQYF
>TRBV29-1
CSVERDSLNTEAFF
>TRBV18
CASSPNEATNEKLFF